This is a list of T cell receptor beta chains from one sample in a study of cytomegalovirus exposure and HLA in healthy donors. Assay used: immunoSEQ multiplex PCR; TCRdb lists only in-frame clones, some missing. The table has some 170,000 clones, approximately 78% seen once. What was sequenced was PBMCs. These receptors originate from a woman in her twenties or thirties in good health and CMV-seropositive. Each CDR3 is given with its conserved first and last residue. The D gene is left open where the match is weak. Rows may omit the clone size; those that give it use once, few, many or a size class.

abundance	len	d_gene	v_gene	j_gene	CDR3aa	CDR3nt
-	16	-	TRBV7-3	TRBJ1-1	CASSRATGFMNTEAFF	TGTGCCAGCAGCCGGGCGACAGGCTTCATGAACACTGAAGCTTTCTTT
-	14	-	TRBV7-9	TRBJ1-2	CASSPNRQNYGYTF	TGTGCCAGCAGCCCGAATAGACAGAACTATGGCTACACCTTC
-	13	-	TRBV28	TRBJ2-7	CASSLSPEGEQYF	TGTGCCAGCAGTCTCTCACCCGAGGGCGAGCAGTACTTC
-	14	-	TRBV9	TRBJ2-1	CASSAVLFAGEQFF	TGTGCCAGCAGCGCCGTATTGTTTGCGGGTGAGCAGTTCTTC
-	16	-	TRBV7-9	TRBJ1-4	CSSSSFGGTYNEKLFF	TGTTCCAGCAGCTCATTCGGGGGGACCTATAATGAAAAACTGTTTTTT
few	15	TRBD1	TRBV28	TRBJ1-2	CASSSRPGTGNGYTF	TGTGCCAGCAGTTCGCGCCCCGGGACAGGGAATGGCTACACCTTC
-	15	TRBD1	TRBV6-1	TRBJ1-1	CASSGLGQGNTEAFF	TGTGCCAGCAGTGGATTAGGACAGGGGAACACTGAAGCTTTCTTT
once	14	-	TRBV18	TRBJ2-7	CASSPLTSSLEQYF	TGTGCCAGCTCACCACTCACCTCCAGTCTCGAGCAGTACTTC
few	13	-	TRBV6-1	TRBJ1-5	CASSERGDQPQHF	TGTGCCAGCAGTGAAAGGGGCGATCAGCCCCAGCATTTT
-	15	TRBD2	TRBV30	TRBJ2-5	CAWARASGGQETQYF	TGTGCCTGGGCCCGGGCTAGCGGGGGGCAAGAGACCCAGTACTTC
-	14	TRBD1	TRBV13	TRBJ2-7	CASSSDRVPYEQYF	TGTGCCAGCAGCTCCGACAGGGTCCCCTACGAGCAGTACTTC
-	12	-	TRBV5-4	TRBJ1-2	CASRTRREGYTF	TGTGCCAGCAGGACCCGTCGGGAAGGCTACACCTTC
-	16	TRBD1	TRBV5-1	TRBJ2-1	CASSGHTGGVGNEQFF	TGCGCCAGCAGCGGGCACACAGGGGGTGTTGGGAATGAGCAGTTCTTC
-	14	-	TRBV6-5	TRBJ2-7	CASSYGGRAYEQYF	TGTGCCAGCAGTTACGGGGGCAGAGCCTACGAGCAGTACTTC
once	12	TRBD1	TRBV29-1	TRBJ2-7	CSVTTGGIEQYF	TGCAGCGTTACGACAGGGGGCATCGAGCAGTACTTC
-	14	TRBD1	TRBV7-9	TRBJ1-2	CASSRGQEARGYTF	TGTGCCAGCAGCCGTGGACAGGAGGCTCGGGGCTACACCTTC
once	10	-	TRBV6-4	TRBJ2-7	CASNPYEQYF	TGTGCCAGTAATCCCTACGAGCAGTACTTC
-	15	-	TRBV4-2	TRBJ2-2	CASSSGTDNTGELFF	TGTGCCAGCAGCTCGGGAACGGATAACACCGGGGAGCTGTTTTTT
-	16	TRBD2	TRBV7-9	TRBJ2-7	CASTMTSGGALYEQYF	TGTGCCAGCACCATGACTAGCGGGGGGGCCTTGTACGAGCAGTACTTC
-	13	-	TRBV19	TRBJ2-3	CASSKDRGDTQYF	TGTGCCAGTAGCAAAGATAGGGGTGATACGCAGTATTTT
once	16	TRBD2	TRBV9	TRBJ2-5	CASSPGTSGGGETQYF	TGTGCCAGCAGCCCGGGGACTAGCGGGGGTGGGGAGACCCAGTACTTC
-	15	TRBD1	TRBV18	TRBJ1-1	CASSPGQGALTEAFF	TGTGCCAGCTCACCAGGACAGGGGGCGCTTACTGAAGCTTTCTTT
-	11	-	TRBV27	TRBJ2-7	CASRLRGEQYF	TGTGCCAGCCGACTCCGAGGCGAGCAGTACTTC